This T cell receptor (beta chain) was documented in a study of blood T cell repertoires in COVID-19 (dated by TCRdb to 2020 to 2021). Concerning the study at large: The collaborator samples originated in the United States, Italy and Spain and spanned the acute and convalescent phases of COVID-19. Sample metadata almost always included a de-identified subject ID, COVID-19 status, age in years and sex. The repertoires were released in a freely available public database meant as a resource for research on the immune response to SARS-CoV-2. Subjects who had been exposed to COVID-19, were actively infected with it, or had recovered from it provided the deeply sampled blood TCRbeta repertoires that made up the dataset. The samples were drawn from two sources: the first 160 participants of the ongoing ImmuneRACE study, and 1,254 subjects contributed by 6 global collaborators. Where available, HLA class I and class II types were taken from metadata supplied by the sample provider and were not determined by assay-based typing. The prospective study material was composed of cDNA or gDNA derived from T cells, B-cell-depleted T cells, or PBMCs. The study at large found these results: How much clinical and demographic metadata was included differed by source and by participant, and the metadata was provided uncurated.

For this clone: It lacks a known antigen. No much larger clonotype is one base removed from it; base qualities were not supplied.

The immunoSEQ Assay, a bias-controlled multiplex PCR, was used to amplify TCRbeta CDR3 regions from genomic DNA. The paper's data handling went like this. The number of nucleated cells in each sample was estimated from the amplification of reference gene primers within the assay. To quantify the absolute abundance of each unique TCRbeta CDR3 rearrangement, sequence reads were collapsed and filtered. For each sample, productive Simpson clonality was calculated by taking the square root of Simpson's diversity index across productive rearrangements. The clones in this table, taken by TCRdb from immuneACCESS, are in-frame only. Not every clone is retained; where verified, under half of the shortfall comes from an unresolved V gene, and the cause of the rest is unknown. The DNA was the basis for D and trimming; V, J and clone size are from that table. The sample records about 240,000 clones, about 86% of which are singletons. The ten most abundant clones make up 6.2% of the sample.

The collaborating institutions used their own protocols to collect whole blood in K2EDTA tubes. Collaborator samples were shipped for TCRbeta analysis as frozen whole blood, isolated PBMCs, or DNA extracted from either sample type. The germline V gene (reference sequence) gives CDR1 as MNHEY and CDR2 as SMNVEV. Trimming leaves V shorter by 0 bases and J shorter by 10 bases, with the junction holding 5 bases beyond the gene matches. The CDR3, cysteine through phenylalanine, is 13 amino acids long. Kept here is only the CDR3 DNA, which spans 39 bases and is read in frame from base 1. The sequence derives from a man between 60 and 70 years old with acute or convalescent COVID-19. The V and J segments used are TRBV27 and TRBJ2-7; 8 of the junction bases match TRBD1. Input material: peripheral blood. CDR3 protein: CASSLSGRGQQYF. The sequence in DNA is TGTGCCAGCAGTTTATCCGGCAGGGGGCAACAGTACTTC.